The rows below give T cell receptor beta chains drawn from one sample of a study of identical twins. TCRdb re-analysed the 5' RACE reads in MiXCR, keeping a single row per CDR3 protein. The table includes fewer than 250,000 distinct CDR3 sequences, approximately 7% detected once. These data were also filed under a second study, of yellow fever vaccine responses in identical twins.

Sequencing was done on a sample of memory (CD45RO+) T cells sorted from blood. All receptors come from a woman aged 18-35 years in good health. The CDR3 runs from the conserved cysteine through the conserved F or W. D genes are given only for firm matches. Clone size appears in some rows only: once, few, many, or a class for an expanded clone.

j_gene	d_gene	v_gene	abundance	len	CDR3aa	CDR3nt
TRBJ2-3	TRBD2	TRBV5-1	many	15	CASRRTSGSTDTQYF	TGCGCCAGCAGGAGGACTAGCGGTAGCACAGATACGCAGTATTTT
TRBJ1-1	.	TRBV11-1	few	13	CASTMWVDTEAFF	TGTGCCAGCACAATGTGGGTCGACACTGAAGCTTTCTTT
TRBJ2-7	TRBD2	TRBV4-2	.	15	CASSQDLAGFYEQYF	TGTGCCAGCAGCCAAGATCTAGCGGGGTTCTACGAGCAGTACTTC
TRBJ2-1	.	TRBV7-2	.	16	CASSQRTATVPYEQFF	TGTGCCAGCAGCCAAAGGACCGCGACTGTGCCCTATGAGCAGTTCTTC
TRBJ1-5	.	TRBV4-1	many	16	CASSMGTSGGIQPQHF	TGCGCCAGCAGCATGGGGACCTCCGGAGGCATCCAGCCCCAGCATTTT
TRBJ2-4	TRBD2	TRBV12-3/TRBV12-4	few	13	CASSFGLGNIQYF	TGTGCCAGCAGTTTTGGACTAGGAAACATTCAGTACTTC
TRBJ2-5	.	TRBV5-1	.	11	CASSPGKTQYF	TGCGCCAGCAGCCCGGGAAAGACCCAGTACTTC
TRBJ2-5	.	TRBV3-1	few	15	CASSLRGILQETQYF	TGTGCCAGCAGCCTTAGAGGTATACTCCAAGAGACCCAGTACTTC
TRBJ1-4	.	TRBV12-3/TRBV12-4	many	15	CASRPASTSREKLFF	TGTGCCAGCAGACCTGCTTCAACGTCGCGGGAAAAACTGTTTTTT
TRBJ2-3	.	TRBV24-1	many	10	CATAGYTQYF	TGTGCCACCGCAGGGTATACGCAGTATTTT
TRBJ2-5	TRBD2	TRBV20-1	few	20	CSARTRPGTSGGADQETQYF	TGCAGTGCTAGAACCCGACCAGGGACTAGCGGGGGGGCCGATCAAGAGACCCAGTACTTC
TRBJ2-1	TRBD2	TRBV7-8	many	16	CASSFGGGAMFDEQFF	TGTGCCAGCAGCTTCGGCGGGGGGGCCATGTTCGATGAGCAGTTCTTC
TRBJ2-5	.	TRBV7-8	many	12	CASSLSGETQYF	TGTGCCAGCAGCTTATCGGGAGAGACCCAGTACTTC
TRBJ2-1	TRBD2	TRBV19	many	17	CASSILLAGGSYNEQFF	TGTGCCAGTAGTATCCTATTAGCGGGGGGCTCCTACAATGAGCAGTTCTTC